The 31 T cell receptor beta chains in this list originate from one sample, sequenced in a study of blood T cell repertoires in COVID-19. The assay was immunoSEQ multiplex PCR, and TCRdb's table has in-frame clones only and misses some. The repertoire has more than 45,000 clones, less than 95% of them found once; the top ten carry over 4%. Sequenced material: peripheral blood. Source of these receptors: a man between 65 and 85 years old with acute or convalescent COVID-19.

The DNA for the CDR3 is TGTGCCAGCAGCTGGCAGGGGCTAGCGGGGGATACGCAGTATTTT. Its protein product is CASSWQGLAGDTQYF. The chain is built from TRBV7-8 and TRBJ2-3, with 9 nucleotides matching TRBD2. This CDR3 spans 15 amino acids. Germline V lookup: CDR1 SGHVS, CDR2 FQNEAQ. V lost 4 bases, J lost 6 bases, and 8 bases stayed unmatched.

This rearrangement joins TRBV18 to TRBJ2-7, with D tentatively TRBD1 (6 bases). The CDR3 contains 14 residues. Germline V gives CDR1 KGHSH, CDR2 LQKENI. The V end lost 2 bases, the J end lost 8 bases, and 16 bases lay between the germline ends. The CDR3: CASSPTGKDSQQYF. CDR3 DNA: TGTGCCAGCTCACCAACCGGGAAGGACAGTCAGCAGTACTTC.

The V call is TRBV7-2, the J call TRBJ2-5; a possible D gene is TRBD2 (5 bases). This CDR3 spans 14 amino acids. Trimming removed 5 bases from V and 3 bases from J, with 13 bases in between. Germline V gene sequence: CDR1 SGHTA, CDR2 FQGNSA. This chain's CDR3 is CASSPPSGKETQYF. As DNA, the CDR3 is TGTGCCAGCAGCCCCCCCAGCGGTAAAGAGACCCAGTACTTC.

The chain combines TRBV6-2 or TRBV6-3 with TRBJ2-2; D ambiguous. This CDR3 comprises 15 residues. The germline V gene has CDR1 MNHEY and CDR2 SVGEGT. Trimming removed 2 bases at V and 2 bases at J, with 9 bases between. CDR3 sequence reads: CASSYVSPNTGELFF. The DNA for the CDR3 is TGTGCCAGCAGTTACGTTTCTCCTAACACCGGGGAGCTGTTTTTT.

The rearrangement joins TRBV5-1 to TRBJ2-5; 13 bases line up with TRBD2. The CDR3 loop spans 18 amino acids. The J segment lost 3 bases and the V segment lost 4 bases, leaving 12 bases of the junction unmatched. Germline V gene sequence: CDR1 SGHRS, CDR2 YFSETQ. The CDR3 spells CASSTYRLAGGGEETQYF. Written as DNA, the CDR3 is TGCGCCAGCAGCACGTACCGACTAGCGGGGGGCGGCGAAGAGACCCAGTACTTC.

The J gene is TRBJ1-2, the V gene TRBV18, with D maybe TRBD1 (6 bases). The CDR3 has 18 residues. The V end lost 2 bases, the J end lost 1 base, and 20 bases lay between the germline ends. Germline-derived CDR1 and CDR2 are KGHSH and LQKENI. CDR3 residues: CASSPEGDTLDVNYGYTF. In DNA form, the CDR3 reads TGTGCCAGCTCACCAGAAGGGGACACCTTAGATGTTAACTATGGCTACACCTTC.

About this clone itself: Other nucleotide sequences in the sample specify the same CDR3. The chain joins TRBV6-5 to TRBJ1-2, with 9 bases that match TRBD1. CDR1 and CDR2 (germline): MNHEY, SVGAGI. The CDR3 totals 14 residues. V trimming: 2 bases; J trimming: 8 bases; junction bases outside the gene matches: 6. CDR3 DNA sequence: TGTGCCAGCAGTTACACGGGACAGGGCGCCGGCTACACCTTC. Its protein is CASSYTGQGAGYTF.

The chain links TRBV5-1 to TRBJ1-1; the match to TRBD1 covers 11 bases. J gave up 4 bases and V 1 base, and 12 bases lay outside the gene matches. CDR1 and CDR2 (germline): SGHRS, YFSETQ. The CDR3 sequence is 18 residues long. Here the CDR3 reads CASSLQTGTGGFGTEAFF. CDR3 in DNA: TGCGCCAGCAGCTTGCAGACCGGGACAGGGGGTTTCGGCACTGAAGCTTTCTTT.

V and J are TRBV19 and TRBJ2-1; 7 bases align to TRBD1. Germline lookup yields CDR1 LNHDA and CDR2 SQIVND (reference sequence). V lost 6 bases and J lost 4; bases outside the gene matches: 9. The CDR3 sequence is 15 residues long. The chain's CDR3 is CASRSRGGEYNEQFF. The CDR3 DNA follows: TGTGCCAGTAGAAGTCGAGGGGGCGAGTACAATGAGCAGTTCTTC.

The chain carries TRBV7-3 and TRBJ2-1, with D possibly TRBD2 on 5 matching bases. Between the trimmed V and J ends, which lost 4 bases and 1 base, there was a span of 14 bases. The CDR3 has 16 amino acids. Germline CDR1 and CDR2: SGHTA and FQGTGA. The DNA for the CDR3 is TGTGCCAGCAGCTCCACCCCAGCGGCTTCCTACAATGAGCAGTTCTTC. It codes for CASSSTPAASYNEQFF.

The gene calls are TRBV4-2 and TRBJ2-1; weak D call: TRBD2 (6 bases). Deletions cut 1 base from V and 4 bases from J, with 14 bases between. CDR3 length: 16 amino acids. CDR1 and CDR2 from the germline V gene are LGHNA and YNFKEQ. In DNA form, the CDR3 reads TGTGCCAGCAGCCAAGGGGCGGGACGAACGTACAATGAGCAGTTCTTC. This sequence encodes CASSQGAGRTYNEQFF.

This clone appeared once. This rearrangement joins TRBV7-2 to TRBJ1-2, with D uncertain. CDR3 size: 13 residues. V dropped 2 bases and J dropped 3 bases, with 7 bases sitting between them. Per the germline V gene, CDR1 is SGHTA and CDR2 is FQGNSA. The CDR3 DNA reads as TGTGCCAGCAGCTTAAACAGCTACTATGGCTACACCTTC. Translating it yields CASSLNSYYGYTF.

V gene TRBV14 combines with J gene TRBJ2-1; weak D call: TRBD2 (5 bases). The CDR3 contains 14 residues. V lost 1 base and J 9 bases, leaving 13 bases between the germline ends. Germline CDR1 SGHDN, CDR2 FVKESK. The CDR3 loop reads CASSQARGLSEQFF. Here the CDR3 DNA reads TGTGCCAGCAGCCAAGCTCGAGGGTTGAGTGAGCAGTTCTTC.

This chain connects TRBV7-9 to TRBJ2-7, with TRBD1 as a possible D gene (5 bases). Germline V gene lookup returns CDR1 SEHNR and CDR2 FQNEAQ (reference sequence). Trimming left V 2 bases short and J 3 bases short, with 17 bases between. The length of the CDR3 is 16 residues. CDR3 nucleotides: TGTGCCAGCAGCTTAAGTTCCTTGACAGAAATCTACGAGCAGTACTTC. Translating gives CASSLSSLTEIYEQYF. The full variable domain, in which reference TRBV7-9 and TRBJ2-7 provide the parts outside the CDR3, is DTGVSQNPRHKITKRGQNVTFRCDPISEHNRLYWYRQTLGQGPEFLTYFQNEAQLEKSRLLSDRFSAERPKGSFSTLEIQRTEQGDSAMYLCASSLSSLTEIYEQYFGPGTRLTVT.

The chain combines TRBV7-6 with TRBJ2-2; TRBD2 might be the D (5 bases). CDR3 length: 17 amino acids. The V end lost 1 base, the J end lost 5 bases, and 17 bases lay between the germline ends. Germline V gene lookup returns CDR1 SGHVS and CDR2 FNYEAQ. For the CDR3, the DNA is TGTGCCAGCAGCTTAGTACCAAAACTCGGGATGACCGGGGAGCTGTTTTTT. Translated, it gives CASSLVPKLGMTGELFF. The entire variable domain, with the rest obtained from reference TRBV7-6 and TRBJ2-2, is as follows: GAGVSQSPRYKVTKRGQDVALRCDPISGHVSLYWYRQALGQGPEFLTYFNYEAQQDKSGLPNDRFSAERPEGSISTLTIQRTEQRDSAMYRCASSLVPKLGMTGELFFGEGSRLTVL.

In this sample, this clone turned up once. This chain connects TRBV27 to TRBJ2-2; possibly TRBD1 for D (6 bases). Germline V gene lookup returns CDR1 MNHEY and CDR2 SMNVEV (reference sequence). V was cut by 10 bases and J by 5 bases, with 17 bases left in between. There are 14 residues in the CDR3. CDR3 nucleotides: TGTGCCACCAGGGGCTTAGTGCCGACCGGGGAGCTGTTTTTT. Amino acid sequence: CATRGLVPTGELFF.

This chain uses TRBV4-3 with TRBJ2-2; D remains unclear. CDR1 and CDR2 from the germline V gene are LGHNA and YSLEER. V was cut by 0 bases and J by 0 bases, with 5 bases left in between. CDR3 length: 15 residues. The CDR3 coding sequence is TGCGCCAGCAGCCAAGAACGGGCGAACACCGGGGAGCTGTTTTTT. Its protein is CASSQERANTGELFF.

The V gene is TRBV24-1, the J gene TRBJ2-3; 9 bases fit TRBD1. Losses at the gene ends were 2 bases for V and 3 bases for J; bases not matched to a gene: 5. Germline V gene data show CDR1 as KGHDR and CDR2 as SFDVKD. This CDR3 region has 16 residues. CDR3 DNA: TGTGCCACCAGTGATTCTGGGACAGGGAGAACAGATACGCAGTATTTT. This encodes CATSDSGTGRTDTQYF.

V gene TRBV3-1 (or the pseudogene TRBV3-2) combines with J gene TRBJ2-5, with D possibly matching TRBD1 (6 bases). Trimming stripped 1 base from V and 5 bases from J, with 14 bases between. The CDR3 contains 15 residues. CDR1 and CDR2 from the germline V gene are LGHDT and YNNKEL (reference sequence). In nucleotides, the CDR3 is TGTGCCAGCAGCCAAGGCCAGGGGCTAGGTGAGACCCAGTACTTC. This sequence encodes CASSQGQGLGETQYF.

The chain has TRBV10-3 and TRBJ2-5; TRBD1 aligns across 9 bases. V shed 6 bases and J 5 bases; nucleotides not matched to a gene: 7. Germline loops: CDR1 ENHRY, CDR2 SYGVKD. This CDR3 comprises 14 residues. The CDR3 DNA is TGTGCCATCAGAGAGAGGACAGGGGAGGAGACCCAGTACTTC. Translation: CAIRERTGEETQYF.

The chain uses TRBV28 and TRBJ2-1, with 7 positions matching TRBD2. V was pared by 8 bases and J by 5 bases, with 12 bases of the junction left unmatched. The germline V gene encodes CDR1 MDHEN and CDR2 SYDVKM. This CDR3 comprises 15 residues. The CDR3: CASLAGGIFDNEQFF. For the CDR3, the DNA is TGTGCCAGCTTAGCGGGTGGGATCTTTGACAATGAGCAGTTCTTC. The full variable domain, in which reference TRBV28 and TRBJ2-1 provide the parts outside the CDR3, is DVKVTQSSRYLVKRTGEKVFLECVQDMDHENMFWYRQDPGLGLRLIYFSYDVKMKEKGDIPEGYSVSREKKERFSLILESASTNQTSMYLCASLAGGIFDNEQFFGPGTRLTVL.

V and J are TRBV6-4 and TRBJ2-3; the match to TRBD1 covers 7 bases. Germline lookup yields CDR1 MRHNA and CDR2 SNTAGT. The V gene end was trimmed by 8 bases and the J gene end by 10 bases; junction bases not matched to a gene: 15. The CDR3 spans 14 residues. CDR3: CASSRTGTRNPQYF. The CDR3 region has the DNA TGTGCCAGCTCAAGGACAGGTACCAGAAATCCGCAGTATTTT.

The V gene is TRBV7-2, the J gene TRBJ2-1; 15 bases map to TRBD2. Trimming took 3 bases from V and 5 from J; bases not matched to a gene: 2. Germline V gene lookup returns CDR1 SGHTA and CDR2 FQGNSA. The length of the CDR3 is 16 residues. The CDR3 loop is CASSFRTSGGDNEQFF. DNA of the CDR3: TGTGCCAGCAGCTTCCGGACTAGCGGGGGGGACAATGAGCAGTTCTTC.

The CDR3 loop reads CASSATGDVVFTEAFF. CDR3 in DNA: TGTGCCAGCAGTGCCACGGGGGACGTAGTTTTCACTGAAGCTTTCTTT. This chain joins TRBV6-4 and TRBJ1-1, with a possible D match to TRBD1 (5 bases). The CDR3 runs to 16 residues. Germline V gives CDR1 MRHNA, CDR2 SNTAGT. V dropped 4 bases and J dropped 4 bases, with 19 bases sitting between them.

The genes are TRBV18 and TRBJ2-1, with 7 positions matching TRBD2. Germline V CDR1 and CDR2: KGHSH, LQKENI. The ends lost 4 bases at V and 5 bases at J; junction bases unmatched: 5. This CDR3 has 14 amino acids. The CDR3 DNA sequence: TGTGCCAGCTCACACGGACTAGAAAACAATGAGCAGTTCTTC. Translation gives CASSHGLENNEQFF.

Concerning this clone itself: Compared with germline, one end of the junction differs, possibly owing to a read error. V and J are TRBV6-5 and TRBJ1-4, with 7 bases identical to TRBD1. The CDR3 length is 16 residues. Germline V lookup: CDR1 MNHEY, CDR2 SVGAGI. This CDR3 reads CASSYMATGSGERLFF. In DNA form, the CDR3 reads TGTGCCAGCAGTTACATGGCGACAGGGTCGGGGGAAAGACTGTTTTTT.

The chain uses TRBV2 and TRBJ2-7, with 11 bases matching TRBD2. The CDR3 totals 19 residues. Trimming removed 5 bases from V and 0 bases from J; junction bases left unmatched: 15. Germline V lookup: CDR1 SNHLY, CDR2 FYNNEI. CDR3: CASSLRVGSGGASSYEQYF. CDR3 coding DNA: TGTGCCAGCAGTCTAAGGGTCGGTAGCGGGGGGGCAAGCTCCTACGAGCAGTACTTC. The whole variable domain, filled in from reference TRBV2 and TRBJ2-7, reads EPEVTQTPSHQVTQMGQEVILRCVPISNHLYFYWYRQILGQKVEFLVSFYNNEISEKSEIFDDQFSVERPDGSNFTLKIRSTKLEDSAMYFCASSLRVGSGGASSYEQYFGPGTRLTVT.

The chain carries TRBV29-1 and TRBJ2-7, with D possibly TRBD2 on 5 matching bases. The CDR3 spans 14 residues. CDR1 is SQVTM, CDR2 ANQGSEA, per germline. Trimming shortened V by 1 base and J by 3 bases, and 13 bases separated the two germline ends. CDR3 amino acids: CSVEGGEGDYEQYF. CDR3 coding DNA: TGCAGCGTTGAAGGAGGCGAGGGAGACTACGAGCAGTACTTC.

The chain uses TRBV13 and TRBJ1-2; D remains unclear. V lost 2 bases and J lost 6, with 16 bases in between. Germline CDR1 reads PRHDT; CDR2 reads FYEKMQ (reference sequence). This CDR3 has 15 residues. CDR3 nucleotides: TGTGCCAGCAGCTTATCACCCCTGACAAACAATGGCTACACCTTC. The encoded protein is CASSLSPLTNNGYTF.

This clone turned up a few times. The rearrangement joins TRBV18 to TRBJ2-3, with D possibly matching TRBD1 (5 bases). Per germline, CDR1 KGHSH and CDR2 LQKENI. V was clipped by 3 bases and J by 1 base, with 11 bases between them. CDR3 size: 15 residues. The CDR3 sequence is CASSPPGSRTDTQYF. The CDR3 DNA follows: TGTGCCAGCTCACCCCCAGGGTCACGCACAGATACGCAGTATTTT.

This clone was recorded only once. At one end the junction does not follow the germline gene, possibly because of a read error. The V and J genes are TRBV7-9 and TRBJ1-1, with unresolved D. Germline lookup yields CDR1 SEHNR and CDR2 FQNEAQ (reference sequence). CDR3 length: 12 amino acids. CDR3 amino acids: CASSLGLSGIEF. CDR3 DNA sequence: TGTGCCAGCAGCTTAGGATTATCCGGGATCGAATTT.